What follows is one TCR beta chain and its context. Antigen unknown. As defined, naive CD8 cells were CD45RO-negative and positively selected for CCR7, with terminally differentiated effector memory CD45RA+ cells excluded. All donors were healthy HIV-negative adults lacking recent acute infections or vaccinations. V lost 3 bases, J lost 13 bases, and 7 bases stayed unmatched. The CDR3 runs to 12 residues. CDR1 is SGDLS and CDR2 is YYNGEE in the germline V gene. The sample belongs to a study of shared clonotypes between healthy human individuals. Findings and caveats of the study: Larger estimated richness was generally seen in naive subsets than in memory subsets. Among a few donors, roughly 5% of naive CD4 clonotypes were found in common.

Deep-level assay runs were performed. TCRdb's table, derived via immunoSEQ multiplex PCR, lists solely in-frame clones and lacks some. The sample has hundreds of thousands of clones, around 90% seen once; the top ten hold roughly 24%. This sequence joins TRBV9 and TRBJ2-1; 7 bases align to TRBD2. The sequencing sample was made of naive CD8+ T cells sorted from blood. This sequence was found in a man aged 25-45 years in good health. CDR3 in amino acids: CASSAPPGGQFF. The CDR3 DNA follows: TGTGCCAGCAGCGCACCCCCGGGAGGACAGTTCTTC.